Each of the 32 T cell receptor beta chains below was sequenced from the same sample in a study of Graves' ophthalmopathy and Graves' hyperthyroidism (dated by TCRdb to 2016 to 2018). Instrument used: Illumina HiSeq 2000. TCR beta CDR3 regions were amplified from RNA transcripts for repertoire sequencing. HTBI primers and the Qiagen OneStep RT-PCR kit were used in a first-round RT-PCR, which was followed by a second-round multiplex PCR, size selection and purification. TCRdb redid the processing of the public reads, applying fastp at Q25 and MiXCR, and retained in-frame beta chains. Rows with a matching CDR3 protein are joined into one entry that keeps the most common DNA and genes. The sample table lists about 740,000 distinct CDR3 sequences, roughly two fifths of them with a count of one. Together, the top ten hold approximately 43% of the sample. Sample: peripheral blood. Receptors originate from an adult man with Graves' ophthalmopathy.

The V and J genes are TRBV25-1 and TRBJ1-2; a possible D gene is TRBD1 (5 bases). The ends were cut back, 5 bases at V and 2 bases at J, with 12 bases in the middle. The CDR3 covers 14 residues. The germline V gene encodes CDR1 MGHDK and CDR2 SYGVNS. CDR3 nucleotides: TGTGCCAGCAGTTTAGAGGGGCAGAACTATGGCTACACCTTC. Protein: CASSLEGQNYGYTF.

In its sample, this clonotype was seen many times. The chain joins TRBV7-2 to TRBJ1-3, with TRBD1 matching 7 bases. CDR3 length equals 14 residues. Trimming cost V 5 bases and J 5 bases; bases outside gene matches: 6. Germline V CDR1 and CDR2: SGHTA, FQGNSA. CDR3 DNA: TGTGCCAGCAGCGAGACAGGGTCGAGAAACACCATATATTTT. Protein product: CASSETGSRNTIYF.

On this clonotype: At one boundary the junction diverges from the germline segment, which might be a read error. V and J are TRBV10-3 and TRBJ1-5; possibly TRBD1 for D (5 bases). The germline V gene encodes CDR1 ENHRY and CDR2 SYGVKD. The CDR3 sequence is 15 residues long. The chain's CDR3 is CASSYLAGFDQPQHF. The CDR3 region has the DNA TGTGCCAGCAGTTACCTGGCAGGGTTTGACCAGCCCCAGCATTTT.

Of note for this clonotype: A single base separates this from a much larger clone, so it may be a read error. The chain combines TRBV10-3 with TRBJ1-6; 7 bases fit TRBD1. The CDR3 contains 18 residues. CDR1 ENHRY and CDR2 SYGVKD come from the germline V gene. V shed 1 base and J 2 bases; nucleotides not matched to a gene: 8. CDR3 loop: CAISEYGTDNAYNSPLHF. For the CDR3, the DNA is TGTGCCATCAGTGAGTACGGGACAGATAACGCCTATAATTCACCCCTCCACTTT.

The chain couples TRBV6-5 to TRBJ1-1; possible D gene TRBD1, 5 bases. The V gene's germline CDR1 is MNHEY and CDR2 SVGAGI. CDR3 length: 15 residues. Trimming cost V 2 bases and J 1 base, with 11 bases left between them. DNA of the CDR3: TGTGCCAGCAGTTACCTCGGGGGATCGAACACTGAAGCTTTCTTT. Its protein product is CASSYLGGSNTEAFF.

This clonotype was counted a few times. The chain is built from TRBV5-5 and TRBJ1-5, with TRBD1 as a possible D gene (5 bases). Germline values: CDR1 SGHKS, CDR2 YYEKEE (reference sequence). V gave up 1 base and J gave up 6 bases, with 17 bases separating them. The CDR3 extends over 16 amino acids. The DNA for the CDR3 is TGTGCCAGCAGCTTGTTAGGGGCGCAGAATTCTCAGCCCCAGCATTTT. This sequence encodes CASSLLGAQNSQPQHF.

This clonotype was counted once. A read error may be the cause here, since a much bigger clone is one base away. The genes are TRBV7-2 and TRBJ2-5; weak D call: TRBD2 (5 bases). The CDR3 loop spans 17 amino acids. Per germline, CDR1 SGHTA and CDR2 FQGNSA. The CDR3 nucleotides read TGCGCCAGCAGCCAAGACTTGCGGGCCGACGTCGGGGAGACCCAGTACTTC. Translation gives CASSQDLRADVGETQYF.

For this clonotype: A read error may produce the germline difference seen at one junction end. CDR3 nucleotide sequence: TGTGCCAGCAGTTACTCCGGGACAGGCGTTGAAAAACTGTTTTTT. Translation gives CASSYSGTGVEKLFF. V gene TRBV10-3 combines with J gene TRBJ1-4; 8 nucleotides align to TRBD1. This CDR3 region has 15 residues. Looked up from germline, CDR1 is ENHRY and CDR2 is SYGVKD.

This clonotype showed up just a few times. V is TRBV5-1 and J is TRBJ2-5; TRBD1 agrees at 8 bases. CDR1 is SGHRS, CDR2 YFSETQ, per germline. The CDR3 is 16 residues long. Unmatched junction bases numbered 9, after V lost 3 bases and J lost 2 bases. CDR3 sequence (DNA): TGCGCCAGCAGCTCCGTTGGTGGACAGGGACAAGAGACCCAGTACTTC. This gives the protein CASSSVGGQGQETQYF.

This clonotype was observed at least ten times. This chain joins TRBV29-1 and TRBJ1-5, with D possibly TRBD1 on 6 matching bases. Trimming pared 6 bases from V and 6 bases from J, leaving 21 bases between. The CDR3 has 15 amino acids. Germline V lookup: CDR1 SQVTM, CDR2 ANQGSEA. CDR3 amino acids: CSVTLGRGYGQPQHF. The CDR3 nucleotides read TGCAGCGTCACCCTAGGCAGGGGATATGGTCAGCCCCAGCATTTT.

About this clonotype itself: A read error may produce the germline difference seen at one junction end. V and J are TRBV24-1 and TRBJ1-5; 9 bases are shared with TRBD1. The germline V gene encodes CDR1 KGHDR and CDR2 SFDVKD. The CDR3 has 16 amino acids. As DNA, the CDR3 is TGTGCCAGCAGTGAACAGGGGGCACATAGCAATCAGCCCCAGCATTTT. Translating gives CASSEQGAHSNQPQHF.

This clonotype was seen repeatedly, ten times or more. The chain links TRBV12-3 or TRBV12-4 to TRBJ2-2, with D possibly being TRBD2 (5 bases). The CDR3 is made up of 13 amino acids. V was pared by 6 bases and J by 7 bases, with 12 bases between. This CDR3 is CASSNDGDGELFF. Written as DNA, the CDR3 is TGTGCCAGCAGCAACGACGGGGACGGGGAGCTGTTTTTT.

In its sample, this clonotype was seen once. The V call is TRBV25-1, the J call TRBJ1-1; D is unresolved. V was trimmed by 8 bases and J by 1 base, leaving 8 bases between them. The CDR3 has 12 residues. Germline V gene sequence: CDR1 MGHDK, CDR2 SYGVNS. CDR3 protein: CASADRNTEAFF. CDR3 bases: TGTGCCAGCGCTGACCGGAACACTGAAGCTTTCTTT.

This CDR3 is CASSRQRSSYEQYF. DNA of the CDR3: TGTGCCAGCAGCCGACAGCGATCCTCCTACGAGCAGTACTTC. V is TRBV7-3 and J is TRBJ2-7; TRBD1 is a possible D gene (5 bases). Germline V lookup: CDR1 SGHTA, CDR2 FQGTGA. Trimming took 5 bases from V and 0 from J, leaving 11 bases between them. The CDR3 sequence is 14 residues long. The variable domain in full, with the rest retrieved from reference TRBV7-3 and TRBJ2-7, is GAGVSQTPSNKVTEKGKYVELRCDPISGHTALYWYRQSLGQGPEFLIYFQGTGAADDSGLPNDRFFAVRPEGSVSTLKIQRTERGDSAVYLCASSRQRSSYEQYFGPGTRLTVT.

This clonotype was seen ten or more times. The genes are TRBV7-9 and TRBJ2-7; no clear D. V lost 1 base to trimming and J lost 3 bases, with 10 bases between them. The CDR3 has 14 amino acids. From germline, CDR1 is SEHNR and CDR2 FQNEAQ (reference sequence). The CDR3 DNA reads as TGTGCCAGCAGCTTAGACGGACGTGTCTACGAGCAGTACTTC. Translated: CASSLDGRVYEQYF. Based on the CDR3 plus reference TRBV7-9 and TRBJ2-7, the full variable domain is DTGVSQNPRHKITKRGQNVTFRCDPISEHNRLYWYRQTLGQGPEFLTYFQNEAQLEKSRLLSDRFSAERPKGSFSTLEIQRTEQGDSAMYLCASSLDGRVYEQYFGPGTRLTVT.

The J gene is TRBJ1-1, the V gene TRBV7-8; D is unclear. V was cut by 4 bases and J by 1 base, with 10 bases left in between. Germline-derived CDR1 and CDR2 are SGHVS and FQNEAQ. The CDR3 sequence is 14 residues long. The CDR3 sequence is CASSSPLQNTEAFF. The CDR3 nucleotides read TGTGCCAGCAGCTCACCCCTTCAGAACACTGAAGCTTTCTTT.

This clonotype appeared a few times. V is TRBV20-1 and J is TRBJ2-7, with D uncertain. Germline values: CDR1 DFQATT, CDR2 SNEGSKA (reference sequence). CDR3 length: 13 amino acids. The V end was cut by 3 bases, the J end by 0 bases, with 9 bases between. CDR3 sequence: CSARPQSSYEQYF. CDR3 nucleotide sequence: TGCAGTGCTAGGCCGCAGAGCTCCTACGAGCAGTACTTC.

This chain joins TRBV7-9 and TRBJ1-3; TRBD1 might be the D (5 bases). This CDR3 region has 17 residues. The germline V and J ends were trimmed by 5 bases and 0 bases, with 17 bases remaining between them. Germline V gives CDR1 SEHNR, CDR2 FQNEAQ (reference sequence). The CDR3 protein is CASSQRAGSNSGNTIYF. CDR3 in DNA: TGTGCCAGCAGCCAACGGGCAGGGAGTAACTCTGGAAACACCATATATTTT. The whole variable domain, remainder taken from reference TRBV7-9 and TRBJ1-3, is DTGVSQNPRHKITKRGQNVTFRCDPISEHNRLYWYRQTLGQGPEFLTYFQNEAQLEKSRLLSDRFSAERPKGSFSTLEIQRTEQGDSAMYLCASSQRAGSNSGNTIYFGEGSWLTVV.

V is TRBV25-1 and J is TRBJ2-5, with D unclear. The germline CDR1 and CDR2 sequences are MGHDK and SYGVNS. The V end was cut by 4 bases, the J end by 3 bases, with 15 bases between. CDR3 size: 15 residues. In nucleotides, the CDR3 is TGTGCCAGCAGTGCCGCAAGCCCCTTAGAAGAGACCCAGTACTTC. It codes for CASSAASPLEETQYF. Supplemented by reference TRBV25-1 and TRBJ2-5, the full variable domain reads EADIYQTPRYLVIGTGKKITLECSQTMGHDKMYWYQQDPGMELHLIHYSYGVNSTEKGDLSSESTVSRIRTEHFPLTLESARPSHTSQYLCASSAASPLEETQYFGPGTRLLVL.

Turning to this clonotype: This likely comes from a read error, as the CDR3 has no conserved phenylalanine or tryptophan at its end. The V gene is TRBV12-3 or TRBV12-4, the J gene TRBJ1-2; 7 bases align to TRBD1. J was trimmed by 4 bases and V by 8 bases; bases with no gene match: 7. This CDR3 comprises 13 residues. The CDR3 sequence is CASSWDRGYGYTS. CDR3 coding DNA: TGTGCCAGCTCCTGGGACAGAGGCTATGGCTACACCTCC.

The chain couples TRBV2 to TRBJ1-2, with D maybe TRBD1 (6 bases). The V end lost 4 bases, the J end lost 12 bases, and 12 bases lay between the germline ends. The germline CDR1 and CDR2 sequences are SNHLY and FYNNEI. The CDR3 extends over 11 amino acids. CDR3 region: CASSGGAGNTF. As DNA, the CDR3 is TGTGCCAGCAGTGGGGGGGCTGGAAACACCTTC.

This clonotype was detected ten times or more. The chain joins TRBV7-9 to TRBJ2-6; D unclear. The germline gives CDR1 SEHNR, CDR2 FQNEAQ (reference sequence). Trimming took off 3 bases at V and 0 bases at J, with 6 bases between the two ends. The CDR3 length is 15 residues. CDR3 coding DNA: TGTGCCAGCAGCTTGGTAGTCTCTGGGGCCAACGTCCTGACTTTC. Protein sequence: CASSLVVSGANVLTF.

This clonotype was seen only a few times. J is TRBJ2-7 and V is TRBV20-1, with D hard to call. CDR3 length equals 13 residues. Per germline, CDR1 DFQATT and CDR2 SNEGSKA (reference sequence). Trimming pared 0 bases from V and 7 bases from J, leaving 13 bases between. CDR3 coding DNA: TGCAGTGCTAGAGATCGTCTAGTAGTTGAGCAGTACTTC. The encoded protein is CSARDRLVVEQYF.

J is TRBJ1-1 and V is TRBV15; D call uncertain. Deletions cut 0 bases from V and 1 base from J, with 9 bases between. Per germline, CDR1 LNHNV and CDR2 YYDKDF (reference sequence). The CDR3 extends over 15 amino acids. The CDR3 reads CATSREDGPNTEAFF. The CDR3 bases are TGTGCCACCAGCAGAGAGGATGGACCGAACACTGAAGCTTTCTTT.

At least ten counts were recorded for this clonotype. The genes are TRBV2 and TRBJ1-1, with a tentative D call TRBD1 (6 bases). Per germline, CDR1 SNHLY and CDR2 FYNNEI. The CDR3 runs 14 residues. Deletions cut 8 bases from V and 4 bases from J, with 17 bases between. The CDR3 loop reads CASCPGGRGTEAFF. The CDR3 nucleotides are TGTGCCAGCTGCCCTGGGGGCCGGGGCACTGAAGCTTTCTTT.

V gene TRBV10-3 combines with J gene TRBJ1-1, with 7 nucleotides matching TRBD1. The CDR3 covers 14 residues. Germline CDR1 and CDR2: ENHRY and SYGVKD. Unmatched junction bases numbered 13, after V lost 10 bases and J lost 5 bases. The CDR3 loop reads CASSQEQGITEAFF. The CDR3 DNA follows: TGTGCCAGCAGCCAAGAACAGGGGATTACTGAAGCTTTCTTT.

This clonotype was counted at least ten times. This sequence joins TRBV9 and TRBJ1-5; D call uncertain. The V end lost 4 bases, the J end lost 8 bases, and 16 bases lay between the germline ends. Looked up from germline, CDR1 is SGDLS and CDR2 is YYNGEE. This CDR3 is 14 amino acids long. CDR3 sequence (DNA): TGTGCCAGCAGCACACGACCGGAGGTAGAGCCCCAGCATTTT. This codes for CASSTRPEVEPQHF.

The V call is TRBV7-9, the J call TRBJ2-1, with TRBD2 matching over 12 bases. Germline-derived CDR1 and CDR2 are SEHNR and FQNEAQ (reference sequence). The CDR3 contains 15 residues. Germline trimming cut 6 bases from V and 12 bases from J; bases unmatched to any gene: 12. CDR3 DNA: TGTGCCAGCAGTCGGACTAGCGGGGTCACAGATACGCAGTTCTTC. Its translation is CASSRTSGVTDTQFF. Full variable domain (remainder filled in from reference TRBV7-9 and TRBJ2-1): DTGVSQNPRHKITKRGQNVTFRCDPISEHNRLYWYRQTLGQGPEFLTYFQNEAQLEKSRLLSDRFSAERPKGSFSTLEIQRTEQGDSAMYLCASSRTSGVTDTQFFGPGTRLTVL.

This chain connects TRBV7-6 to TRBJ2-2, with D possibly being TRBD1 (6 bases). The CDR3 totals 15 residues. Trimming took 7 bases from V and 1 from J, leaving 13 bases between them. Germline V lookup: CDR1 SGHVS, CDR2 FNYEAQ. In nucleotides, the CDR3 is TGTGCCAGCAACCCCACGGACAGGAACACCGGGGAGCTGTTTTTT. Translating gives CASNPTDRNTGELFF.

This rearrangement joins TRBV2 to TRBJ2-7, with 7 nucleotides matching TRBD1. The V and J ends lost 6 bases and 0 bases, in that order; junction bases with no gene match: 8. Germline V lookup: CDR1 SNHLY, CDR2 FYNNEI. The CDR3 runs to 15 residues. The CDR3 nucleotides read TGTGCCAGCAGCCAAGGACAGGCCGCCTCCTACGAGCAGTACTTC. Translation: CASSQGQAASYEQYF.

In this sample, this clonotype turned up a few times. The chain links TRBV9 to TRBJ2-5, with D unclear. V shed 0 bases and J shed 5 bases, with 11 bases lying between them. Germline V lookup: CDR1 SGDLS, CDR2 YYNGEE. The CDR3 has 14 amino acids. CDR3 bases: TGTGCCAGCAGCGTAGATTTAGGGTGGGAGACCCAGTACTTC. Its protein product is CASSVDLGWETQYF.

The chain is built from TRBV6-5 and TRBJ1-5, with a tentative D call TRBD1 (5 bases). Between the trimmed V and J ends, which lost 2 bases and 7 bases, there was a span of 15 bases. Germline assignment: CDR1 MNHEY and CDR2 SVGAGI. The CDR3 loop spans 15 amino acids. Here the CDR3 DNA reads TGTGCCAGCAGTTACGCGCCAGGGTCCTACCAGCCCCAGCATTTT. This translates into CASSYAPGSYQPQHF.